A selection of T cell receptor beta chains follows, all from one sample in a study of T cell responses to AZD1222 COVID-19 vaccine. Repertoires were generated with immunoSEQ multiplex PCR, while TCRdb's copy carries only in-frame clones and drops some. The repertoire includes some 200,000 clones, 91% of them detected once, and more than 1.5% sits in the top ten. The starting material was peripheral blood, obtained 28 days after the second AZD1222 dose. These receptor sequences come from an adult who received the AZD1222 COVID-19 vaccine. The CDR3 runs from the conserved cysteine through the conserved F or W. The D gene is left open where the match is weak. A row's size may be missing; if present it is once, few, many or a size class.

>TRBV29-1|TRBJ2-3|-|-
TGCAGCGTCCGGACCACAGATACGCAGTATTTT
CSVRTTDTQYF
>TRBV11-2|TRBJ1-1|-|few
TGTGCCAGCAGCTTCGACGAGGGGGACAACTTTTCCCCTGAAGCTTTCTTT
CASSFDEGDNFSPEAFF
>TRBV19|TRBJ2-1|-|-
TGTGCCAGTAGCAATAAAAGGGGCAGGGTATCCTACAATGAGCAGTTCTTC
CASSNKRGRVSYNEQFF
>TRBV27|TRBJ1-5|-|few
TGTGCCAGCAGTCCAGGCTCAGACCAGGGCAATCAGCCCCAGCATTTT
CASSPGSDQGNQPQHF
>TRBV5-1|TRBJ1-1|-|once
TGCGCCAGCAGCTCCCCGGACAGTGAAGCTTTCTTT
CASSSPDSEAFF
>TRBV6-6|TRBJ1-2|-|-
TGTGCCAGCAGTTACCGGGAGGCACGCATATATGGCTACACCTTC
CASSYREARIYGYTF
>TRBV3-1/TRBV3-2|TRBJ2-1|TRBD2|-
TGTGCCAGCAGCAAAGGGCTAGCGGGCTCCTACAATGAGCAGTTCTTC
CASSKGLAGSYNEQFF
>TRBV7-3|TRBJ1-3|TRBD1|-
TGTGCCAGCAGCCGGACAGGGGGAGGTGGAAACACCATATATTTT
CASSRTGGGGNTIYF
>TRBV7-2|TRBJ2-1|-|-
TGTGCCAGCAGTTCCCGAACCGGGTCAGGAAGGGGGAATGAGCAGTTCTTC
CASSSRTGSGRGNEQFF
>TRBV15|TRBJ2-5|TRBD1|-
TGTGCCACCAGCAGCTACGGGACAGAAGAGACCCAGTACTTC
CATSSYGTEETQYF
>TRBV29-1|TRBJ2-7|-|-
TGCAGCGTTGAGCGACGGGATTTTTACTCCTACGAGCAGTACTTC
CSVERRDFYSYEQYF
>TRBV7-9|TRBJ1-1|-|-
TGTGCCAGCAGCTTATCGACCGGGGAGAACACTGAAGCTTTCTTT
CASSLSTGENTEAFF
>TRBV4-1|TRBJ2-7|-|-
TGCGCCAGCAGCCAAGAGTCAGCCTACGAGCAGTACTTC
CASSQESAYEQYF
>TRBV7-6|TRBJ1-5|-|few
TGTGCCAGCAGCTTAGGTCAACGGGGGCAGCAGCCCCAGCATTTT
CASSLGQRGQQPQHF
>TRBV11-1|TRBJ2-5|-|-
TGTGCCAGCAGCTTAAACGGGCGGACCAAAGAGACCCAGTACTTC
CASSLNGRTKETQYF
>TRBV27|TRBJ2-1|TRBD2|many
TGTGCCAGCAGTCGGGGACTAGCGGGACTCAATGAGCAGTTCTTC
CASSRGLAGLNEQFF
>TRBV5-1|TRBJ1-2|-|few
TGCGCCAGCCGTCAGGGGCCTAACTATGGCTACACCTTC
CASRQGPNYGYTF
>TRBV13|TRBJ2-7|-|-
TGTGCCAGCAGCCTCTCCCGGGACTTCCCTTACGAGCAGTACTTC
CASSLSRDFPYEQYF
>TRBV27|TRBJ2-2|-|-
TGTGCCAGCAGTTTCCAGGGGAGGACCGGGGAGCTGTTTTTT
CASSFQGRTGELFF
>TRBV9|TRBJ1-1|-|-
TGTGCCAGCAGCACATCAACCGGGGACAACACTGAAGCTTTCTTT
CASSTSTGDNTEAFF
>TRBV7-7|TRBJ2-1|-|once
TGTGCTAGCAGCTTAGACAGGAGCTCCTACAATGAGCAGTTCTTC
CASSLDRSSYNEQFF
>TRBV2|TRBJ2-1|-|-
TGTGCCAGCAGTGGATCTTTTTTTGAGTCTAGCTCCTACAATGAGCAGTTCTTC
CASSGSFFESSSYNEQFF